Reported below is one T cell receptor (beta chain). This clone was observed a few times. What antigen it recognizes has not been identified. Within one base of it there is no much larger clone, and no base qualities were kept. The cohort comprised 550 to 700 healthy bone marrow donors. All cohort members were sampled while nominally healthy, although unrecorded immune exposures were likely present. The donor was CMV seronegative and belonged to the group of 352 seronegative cohort members. A peripheral blood sample was provided by each donor, and peripheral blood mononuclear cells were used for TCR beta sequencing. The Qiagen DNeasy Blood Extraction Kit was used to extract genomic DNA from the blood cell samples. The data were obtained in a study of cytomegalovirus exposure and HLA in healthy donors (dated by TCRdb to the late 2010s). About the investigation overall: In an earlier analysis of several hundred of the donors, approximately 260 Gb of sequence data and 90 million to 120 million unique TCR beta sequences from roughly 190 million T cells were reported. Approximately 300 gigabases of sequencing data and approximately 91 million unique TCR sequences made up an early release that covered fewer than 650 HLA-typed donors. Of the roughly 420 genotyped donors, 65% to 90% were placed in the genetic ancestry cluster associated with self-reported Caucasian donors. The aim of the study was to test whether cataloging public T cell receptors could identify signatures of past pathogen exposure. Using immunosequencing, the study profiled T cell repertoires from 500 to 800 subjects and related those repertoires to cytomegalovirus serostatus. A separate validation cohort of roughly 130 different subjects was used in addition to the approximately 670-subject first cohort. To predict cytomegalovirus infection status, the study combined high-throughput TCR immunosequencing, statistical association of individual TCRs with disease status, and machine learning. A later analysis re-examined previously published TCR beta repertoires from roughly 720 donors and added high-resolution HLA genotyping to investigate patterns of TCR occurrence. Rather than using new phenotypic data, the later analysis identified candidate immune exposures from TCR beta sequences and from how often those sequences occurred across donors. In an earlier analysis of around 540 of the donors, high-throughput TCR beta sequencing was used to judge whether each TCR beta V gene segment behaved as functional or pseudogenic. Donor age, sex, ethnicity and CMV serostatus were compiled together with the repertoire data. Genome-wide SNP genotypes for about 55% of the roughly 670 donors were used in a later genetic analysis, which treated that subset as a discovery cohort. All discovery cohort repertoires had been generated on a single sequencing platform. HLA typing covered class I and class II loci at four-digit resolution. The number of typed donors differed by locus: roughly 629-640 for A, B, C, DRB1 and DQB1; approximately 520 for DQA1; roughly 600 for DPA1; and some 450 for DPB1. Roughly 5 DR-DQ haplotypes were handled as single units for association and clustering because linkage in the cohort was strong. Among about 400 genotyped donors of the cohort, an average of approximately 200,000 unique TCR beta nucleotide sequences was sequenced per donor, of which about 19% were non-productive. Summary of the overall study and its limitations: The authors suggested that the approach could potentially be extended to other disease states and immunological phenotypes. In a later genetic analysis, a missense DCLRE1C variant was associated with V-gene and J-gene trimming of TCR beta chains, and the association was replicated in an independent cohort. The study listed 164 TCR beta chains as associated with cytomegalovirus. An earlier analysis of approximately 570 of the donors showed that most TCR beta V segments appeared in productive rearrangements either about 90% or about 30% of the time, which broadly matched IMGT annotations. Several of the top co-occurrence clusters appeared to be linked to parvovirus B19, influenza, CMV and Epstein-Barr virus, according to a later analysis. The earlier analysis of approximately 560 of the donors excluded some 16 rarely observed V segments, including chromosome 9 orphons, because counts were too low. Because HLA typing was unavailable for some donors at each locus, only the typed subset was used in association tests. A further reported finding was that TCR beta sequences accurately predicted the HLA-A and HLA-B alleles for most subjects in the first cohort. In a later analysis, most CMV-associated TCR beta chains were found to appear HLA-restricted, with HLA associations seemingly driven largely by CMV exposure. In vitro tests confirmed that three of the cytomegalovirus-associated TCR beta chains recognize cytomegalovirus antigens. In a later genetic analysis, fewer N-insertions in productive TCRs were reported among donors in an Asian-associated ancestry cluster than the approximately 630-donor mean. In a later analysis, the rate of TCR association differed among HLA loci, with DRB1 alleles having the most associated TCRs and HLA-C alleles having the fewest. Specific HLA alleles were associated with over 15,000 TCR beta sequences at a false discovery rate of 0.05 in a later analysis. Linkage disequilibrium might explain the correlated functional status among segregating V segments, but an unknown experimental factor could not be ruled out. The classifier was reported to diagnose cytomegalovirus status with high specificity and sensitivity in both the original cohort and the validation cohort. Some IMGT-functional V segments, including TRBV6-2 and TRBV6-3, could not be told apart with the 87-base-pair reads, so those segments were excluded. Most TCR sequences were observed very rarely across donors, whereas some public TCRs were present in many individuals. Only TCR beta chains were sequenced in this cohort, and the absence of alpha or paired-chain data limited detectable features. Roughly uniform sequencing depth across donors was assumed in presence/absence analyses, although this assumption may not hold. Assigning TCR associations to individual alleles was difficult when HLA alleles, especially DR and DQ, strongly co-occurred. Immune exposure information for the cohort was limited to CMV serostatus. A group of highly shared sequence variants was considered likely to be a technical artifact of the sequencing pipeline. A later analysis found that HLA-associated TCR beta chains were more clonally expanded and had lower generation probabilities than equally common non-associated chains.

Library preparation employed the immunoSEQ multiplex PCR assay. A mixture of 60 forward primers for TCR Vbeta segments and 13 reverse primers for TCR Jbeta segments was used in the multiplex PCR. A multiplex PCR assay on genomic DNA amplified the CDR3 region of rearranged TCR beta genes. The Illumina HiSeq System was used to sequence the amplified TCR beta libraries as 87-base-pair reads. Per the source publication's procedure: A later analysis counted 75 million to 100 million unique TCR beta chains across the 650 to 800 repertoires, and 10 million to 11 million of these chains were shared by at least two donors. To remove PCR and sequencing errors, raw reads were error-corrected and collapsed into unique sequences using a nearest-neighbor algorithm that merged closely related sequences. To assign V, D and J gene segments, CDR3 sequences were aligned to IMGT reference sequences. For a sequence to be retained, a match of at least six nucleotides was required to both a V gene segment and a J gene segment. Rearrangements were classified as productive when the CDR3 lacked stop codons and remained in frame with V and J, and all other rearrangements were classified as non-productive. Following IMGT convention, CDR3 was defined as the stretch from the second conserved V-encoded cysteine up to the conserved J-encoded phenylalanine. Sequences without an unambiguous match to a single V gene segment were excluded from the earlier analysis of approximately 600 of the donors. In an earlier analysis of around 590 of the donors, a V segment was called functional when productive rearrangements were above 56.7%, and segregating when the standard deviation between donors exceeded 5%. A statistical classification framework was built for diagnosing cytomegalovirus status from the catalog of TCR beta chain sequences. In a later analysis, V and J genes were assigned by comparing TCR nucleotide sequences against IMGT/GENE-DB human TR gene sequences. The TCRdist pipeline was used in a later analysis to assign CDR3 sequences and most-parsimonious VDJ recombination scenarios. A later analysis defined each TCR beta chain by its CDR3 amino acid sequence plus V-gene family, and excluded reads lacking a unique V-gene family. A later analysis removed 500 to 600 highly shared, low-generation-probability nucleotide sequences to deal with suspected cross-contamination and a sequencing artifact. In a later analysis, a clonal expansion index for each public chain was calculated from normalized within-repertoire ranks of inferred template counts. Generation probabilities in a later analysis came from a VDJ recombination model fitted to out-of-frame rearrangements, and those results were checked against IGoR. Hypergeometric tests were used in a later analysis to score TCR-TCR, TCR-HLA and TCR-CMV co-occurrence, with a repertoire-size bias correction applied to the TCR pairs. False discovery rates were estimated in a later analysis by permuting HLA or CMV assignments 20 times. In a later analysis, co-occurring TCRs were grouped using DBSCAN, with TCRdist sequence similarity added in when clustering inside HLA-allele-positive subsets. Repertoires with fewer than 30,000 or more than 120,000 public chains were left out of co-occurrence clustering, as were roughly five repertoires with anomalous nucleotide sharing. Entries here come from immuneACCESS through TCRdb and include only in-frame sequences with V and J called. Some clones fail to appear in such tables; in the studies checked, an unresolved V gene covers under half of the shortfall, and the cause of the remainder is unknown. The DNA was the basis for D and trimming; V, J and clone size are from that table. A total of about 150,000 clones appear in this sample, roughly 75% of them only once. Roughly 1.4% of the sample is held by the ten biggest clonotypes.

The CDR3 holds 17 amino acids from the cysteine to the phenylalanine. The kept DNA is CDR3 alone, 51 bases in frame from the first base. As encoded in the germline V gene, CDR1 is MGHRA while CDR2 is YSYEKL. Here V drops 6 bases and J drops 0 bases, and the junction holds 9 bases not matched to any gene. The sequence derives from a man aged 18 to 29 in good health and CMV-seronegative. The sample was PBMCs. The rearrangement joined TRBV4-1 to TRBJ2-1, with 9 middle bases fitting TRBD1. The nucleotides are TGCGCCAGCAGTCTTGGACCGGGACAGGGCTCCTACAATGAGCAGTTCTTC. Its coded protein is CASSLGPGQGSYNEQFF.